This T cell receptor (beta chain) was recorded in a study of cytomegalovirus exposure and HLA in healthy donors. In regard to this clone: Its antigen is unidentified.

Study outcomes and limitations: Some V segments (TRBV6-2 and TRBV6-3 among them) were excluded as indistinguishable.

CDR3 length equals 11 residues. The germline V gene encodes CDR1 SGHRS and CDR2 YFSETQ. Trimming pared 3 bases from V and 4 bases from J, leaving 5 bases between. A multiplex PCR was run with 60 Vbeta primers and 13 Jbeta primers. Source study methods: A later analysis counted 70 million to 85 million unique TCR beta chains, about 10 million shared. Profiling relied on immunoSEQ multiplex PCR, and the TCRdb table lists in-frame clones only, not all of them. That table furnishes V, J and clone size, whereas the DNA furnished D and trimming. The sample gives 80,000 to 130,000 clones, about 77% of which show up once; 4% is in the top ten.

The sequenced material came from PBMCs. This receptor was obtained from a woman between 45 and 65 years old in good health and CMV-seropositive. V usage is TRBV5-1 and J usage is TRBJ2-7, with no clear D. CDR3 nucleotide sequence: TGCGCCAGCAGCTCCGAGTACGAGCAGTACTTC. This encodes CASSSEYEQYF. Drawing the rest from reference TRBV5-1 and TRBJ2-7, the complete variable domain is KAGVTQTPRYLIKTRGQQVTLSCSPISGHRSVSWYQQTPGQGLQFLFEYFSETQRNKGNFPGRFSGRQFSNSRSEMNVSTLELGDSALYLCASSSEYEQYFGPGTRLTVT.